This TCR beta chain was profiled in a study of T cell clonotyping in hematopoietic cell transplantation. Study-wide findings and caveats: Higher Inverse Simpson Index values in graft donor and pretransplant recipient predicted broader posttransplant TCR diversity. Few recipient clonotypes overlapped donors; over 95% were de novo at given depth. After transplant, recipient diversity fell while pathologically expanded clonotypes grew through day 180. No sorting was done, leaving CD4 and CD8 contributions mixed.

Method: immunoSEQ multiplex PCR; TCRdb's copy keeps in-frame clones and lacks some. The table lists some 16,000 clones, 85% to 95% of them singletons, with 5% to 6% in the top ten. As for this clone: Its antigen is not identified.

V gave up 3 bases and J gave up 11 bases, with 11 bases separating them. CDR1 and CDR2 (germline): GTSNPN, SVGIG (reference sequence). The CDR3 is 11 residues long. Specimen: peripheral blood mononuclear cells. The rearrangement joins TRBV30 to TRBJ1-3, with D possibly being TRBD1 (6 bases). This receptor was taken from a man aged 35 to 55 in good health. Some clones in this sample may be carry-over from other donors' samples. CDR3 DNA: TGTGCCTGGAGCGGGGGACAAGCCATATATTTT. It codes for CAWSGGQAIYF. The complete variable domain, with remaining parts taken from reference TRBV30 and TRBJ1-3, reads SQTIHQWPATLVQPVGSPLSLECTVEGTSNPNLYWYRQAAGRGLQLLFYSVGIGQISSEVPQNLSASRPQDRQFILSSKKLLLSDSGFYLCAWSGGQAIYFGEGSWLTVV.